This is a list of T cell receptor beta chains from one sample in a study of OX40 agonist ivuxolimab in advanced cancers. The table came from immunoSEQ multiplex PCR; TCRdb's copy has only in-frame clones and leaves some out. Of about 67,000 clones listed, 87% are singletons. The specimen was CD4+ or CD8+ T cells sorted from blood, collected in a trial of the OX40 agonist ivuxolimab. The receptors derive from an adult with an advanced solid tumor such as melanoma, head and neck, liver or kidney cancer. Each CDR3 is given with its conserved first and last residue. The D gene is left open where the match is weak. Size is omitted from some rows. Given values are once, few, many or a class for expanded clones.

clone_size: -; d_call: TRBD1; j_call: TRBJ1-2; v_call: TRBV19; cdr3_aa: CASSIKGGVDYGYTF; cdr3_nt: TGTGCCAGTAGTATAAAAGGGGGCGTCGACTATGGCTACACCTTC
clone_size: once; d_call: TRBD2; j_call: TRBJ2-1; v_call: TRBV7-3; cdr3_aa: CASSLTGTSGTGEQFF; cdr3_nt: TGTGCCAGCAGCTTAACCGGGACTAGCGGGACGGGGGAGCAGTTCTTC
clone_size: -; d_call: -; j_call: TRBJ2-7; v_call: TRBV6-5; cdr3_aa: CASNSLTYEQYF; cdr3_nt: TGTGCCAGCAATAGTCTAACCTACGAGCAGTACTTC
clone_size: -; d_call: TRBD1; j_call: TRBJ1-2; v_call: TRBV18; cdr3_aa: CASSPPGTGVYGYTF; cdr3_nt: TGTGCCAGCTCACCACCCGGGACAGGGGTGTATGGCTACACCTTC
clone_size: -; d_call: -; j_call: TRBJ2-3; v_call: TRBV2; cdr3_aa: CASSEGTIEDTQYF; cdr3_nt: TGTGCCAGCAGCGAGGGGACAATCGAAGATACGCAGTATTTT
clone_size: -; d_call: -; j_call: TRBJ2-1; v_call: TRBV9; cdr3_aa: CASGAGPSAEQFF; cdr3_nt: TGTGCCAGCGGAGCTGGACCCAGCGCTGAGCAGTTCTTC
clone_size: few; d_call: TRBD1; j_call: TRBJ2-2; v_call: TRBV28; cdr3_aa: CASSLGTGRAGELFF; cdr3_nt: TGTGCCAGCAGTCTCGGGACAGGGAGGGCCGGGGAGCTGTTTTTT
clone_size: many; d_call: -; j_call: TRBJ2-7; v_call: TRBV18; cdr3_aa: CASSPGAGSSYEQYF; cdr3_nt: TGTGCCAGCTCACCAGGGGCAGGGAGCTCCTACGAGCAGTACTTC
clone_size: -; d_call: -; j_call: TRBJ1-1; v_call: TRBV6-6; cdr3_aa: CASSYHKVGTEAFF; cdr3_nt: TGTGCCAGCAGTTACCACAAGGTGGGCACTGAAGCTTTCTTT
clone_size: -; d_call: -; j_call: TRBJ2-5; v_call: TRBV7-8; cdr3_aa: CASSLVGDQETQYF; cdr3_nt: TGTGCCAGCAGCTTAGTTGGGGACCAAGAGACCCAGTACTTC
clone_size: -; d_call: TRBD1; j_call: TRBJ1-1; v_call: TRBV6-1; cdr3_aa: CASSEGRGRDTEAFF; cdr3_nt: TGTGCCAGCAGTGAGGGCAGGGGGCGGGACACTGAAGCTTTCTTT
clone_size: few; d_call: TRBD1; j_call: TRBJ2-2; v_call: TRBV12-5; cdr3_aa: CASGTGQGNTGELFF; cdr3_nt: TGTGCTAGTGGGACCGGACAGGGAAACACCGGGGAGCTGTTTTTT
clone_size: -; d_call: -; j_call: TRBJ1-2; v_call: TRBV28; cdr3_aa: CASSSSLRGYGYTF; cdr3_nt: TGTGCCAGCAGTTCCTCACTGAGGGGCTATGGCTACACCTTC
clone_size: -; d_call: -; j_call: TRBJ1-1; v_call: TRBV30; cdr3_aa: CAWRPGGHGYTEAFF; cdr3_nt: TGTGCCTGGAGGCCCGGAGGGCACGGGTACACTGAAGCTTTCTTT
clone_size: -; d_call: -; j_call: TRBJ1-6; v_call: TRBV14; cdr3_aa: CASSQGGLDSPLHF; cdr3_nt: TGTGCCAGCAGCCAAGGTGGGTTAGACTCACCCCTCCACTTT
clone_size: -; d_call: -; j_call: TRBJ2-7; v_call: TRBV30; cdr3_aa: CAWNRPEIYEQYF; cdr3_nt: TGTGCCTGGAATCGGCCAGAGATCTACGAGCAGTACTTC
clone_size: -; d_call: -; j_call: TRBJ2-7; v_call: TRBV19; cdr3_aa: CASSIQGGYEQYF; cdr3_nt: TGTGCCAGTAGTATTCAGGGTGGGTACGAGCAGTACTTC
clone_size: -; d_call: -; j_call: TRBJ2-2; v_call: TRBV15; cdr3_aa: CATSRDRGRTGELFF; cdr3_nt: TGTGCCACCAGCAGAGACAGGGGAAGGACCGGGGAGCTGTTTTTT
clone_size: -; d_call: -; j_call: TRBJ1-2; v_call: TRBV28; cdr3_aa: CASSSPLDYGYTF; cdr3_nt: TGTGCCAGCAGCTCCCCTCTGGACTATGGCTACACCTTC
clone_size: once; d_call: -; j_call: TRBJ2-5; v_call: TRBV7-3; cdr3_aa: CASSVTGGARETQYF; cdr3_nt: TGTGCCAGCAGCGTTACGGGGGGCGCGAGAGAGACCCAGTACTTC
clone_size: -; d_call: -; j_call: TRBJ2-7; v_call: TRBV20-1; cdr3_aa: CSAGTYEQYF; cdr3_nt: TGCAGTGCTGGTACCTACGAGCAGTACTTC
clone_size: -; d_call: -; j_call: TRBJ2-1; v_call: TRBV30; cdr3_aa: CAWSPSGGGGYNEQFF; cdr3_nt: TGTGCCTGGAGTCCTAGCGGAGGGGGTGGCTACAATGAGCAGTTCTTC
clone_size: -; d_call: -; j_call: TRBJ1-5; v_call: TRBV28; cdr3_aa: CASTSLNQPQHF; cdr3_nt: TGTGCCAGCACTTCCCTTAATCAGCCCCAGCATTTT
clone_size: -; d_call: -; j_call: TRBJ2-3; v_call: TRBV11-1; cdr3_aa: CASSKSTDTQYF; cdr3_nt: TGTGCCAGCAGCAAAAGCACAGATACGCAGTATTTT
clone_size: -; d_call: TRBD1; j_call: TRBJ2-5; v_call: TRBV7-3; cdr3_aa: CASSFYGTGTRETQYF; cdr3_nt: TGTGCCAGCAGCTTCTACGGGACAGGGACTCGGGAGACCCAGTACTTC
clone_size: few; d_call: TRBD1; j_call: TRBJ1-1; v_call: TRBV29-1; cdr3_aa: CSVDGAGGWTEAFF; cdr3_nt: TGCAGCGTTGATGGTGCAGGGGGATGGACTGAAGCTTTCTTT
clone_size: -; d_call: -; j_call: TRBJ2-7; v_call: TRBV6-5; cdr3_aa: CASSPGQISYEQYF; cdr3_nt: TGTGCCAGCAGCCCAGGACAGATCTCCTACGAGCAGTACTTC
clone_size: -; d_call: TRBD2; j_call: TRBJ2-5; v_call: TRBV12-5; cdr3_aa: CASGFRSIAGGQETQYF; cdr3_nt: TGTGCTAGTGGTTTTCGCTCGATAGCGGGGGGGCAAGAGACCCAGTACTTC
clone_size: -; d_call: -; j_call: TRBJ2-3; v_call: TRBV6-5; cdr3_aa: CASSYWGAPSTDTQYF; cdr3_nt: TGTGCCAGCAGTTACTGGGGGGCTCCTAGCACAGATACGCAGTATTTT
clone_size: -; d_call: -; j_call: TRBJ2-7; v_call: TRBV4-2; cdr3_aa: CASSPTGRDSYEQYF; cdr3_nt: TGTGCCAGCAGCCCGACAGGTCGGGACTCCTACGAGCAGTACTTC
clone_size: -; d_call: TRBD2; j_call: TRBJ2-1; v_call: TRBV6-4; cdr3_aa: CASSDIAGAYNEQFF; cdr3_nt: TGTGCCAGCAGTGACATAGCGGGGGCTTACAATGAGCAGTTCTTC
clone_size: -; d_call: -; j_call: TRBJ2-5; v_call: TRBV11-1; cdr3_aa: CASSLDRETQYF; cdr3_nt: TGTGCCAGCAGCCTAGACCGAGAGACCCAGTACTTC
clone_size: -; d_call: TRBD1; j_call: TRBJ1-6; v_call: TRBV5-6; cdr3_aa: CASSLYRGQSPLHF; cdr3_nt: TGTGCCAGCAGCTTGTACAGGGGGCAGTCACCCCTCCACTTT
clone_size: once; d_call: -; j_call: TRBJ2-3; v_call: TRBV28; cdr3_aa: CASSPGGTLTDTQYF; cdr3_nt: TGTGCCAGCAGTCCCGGCGGGACACTCACAGATACGCAGTATTTT
clone_size: once; d_call: TRBD1; j_call: TRBJ1-3; v_call: TRBV18; cdr3_aa: CASSPQEGAGGNTIYF; cdr3_nt: TGTGCCAGCTCACCCCAGGAGGGGGCAGGTGGAAACACCATATATTTT
clone_size: -; d_call: -; j_call: TRBJ2-5; v_call: TRBV30; cdr3_aa: CAWSDLGRWRETQYF; cdr3_nt: TGTGCCTGGAGTGACTTAGGGCGGTGGAGAGAGACCCAGTACTTC
clone_size: -; d_call: TRBD1; j_call: TRBJ1-5; v_call: TRBV30; cdr3_aa: CAWSRQGQPQHF; cdr3_nt: TGTGCCTGGAGTCGACAGGGCCAGCCCCAGCATTTT
clone_size: -; d_call: TRBD1; j_call: TRBJ2-1; v_call: TRBV9; cdr3_aa: CASSPTGTGRNEQFF; cdr3_nt: TGTGCCAGCAGTCCTACCGGGACAGGGAGAAATGAGCAGTTCTTC
clone_size: -; d_call: TRBD1; j_call: TRBJ1-2; v_call: TRBV11-2; cdr3_aa: CASSLESGQGLGYTF; cdr3_nt: TGTGCCAGCAGCCTAGAGTCGGGACAGGGGCTCGGCTACACCTTC
clone_size: -; d_call: -; j_call: TRBJ1-2; v_call: TRBV4-3; cdr3_aa: CASSQDTTRGGGYTF; cdr3_nt: TGCGCCAGCAGCCAAGATACGACCCGGGGCGGTGGCTACACCTTC
clone_size: -; d_call: -; j_call: TRBJ2-6; v_call: TRBV4-2; cdr3_aa: CASSGGASSGANVLTF; cdr3_nt: TGTGCCAGCAGTGGGGGGGCGAGCTCTGGGGCCAACGTCCTGACTTTC
clone_size: once; d_call: TRBD1; j_call: TRBJ2-7; v_call: TRBV19; cdr3_aa: CASSKGQGGSWEQYF; cdr3_nt: TGTGCCAGTAGTAAGGGACAGGGGGGTTCCTGGGAGCAGTACTTC
clone_size: -; d_call: -; j_call: TRBJ2-1; v_call: TRBV6-1; cdr3_aa: CASRGRDSLRNEQFF; cdr3_nt: TGTGCCAGCAGAGGGCGGGACAGCCTGCGCAATGAGCAGTTCTTC
clone_size: -; d_call: -; j_call: TRBJ2-1; v_call: TRBV5-1; cdr3_aa: CASRQGSYNEQFF; cdr3_nt: TGCGCCAGCAGGCAGGGCTCCTACAATGAGCAGTTCTTC
clone_size: -; d_call: -; j_call: TRBJ1-5; v_call: TRBV11-2; cdr3_aa: CASSLGVDQPQHF; cdr3_nt: TGTGCCAGCAGCTTAGGGGTAGATCAGCCCCAGCATTTT
clone_size: -; d_call: TRBD1; j_call: TRBJ2-1; v_call: TRBV5-1; cdr3_aa: CASAPGTATLEQFF; cdr3_nt: TGCGCCAGCGCCCCCGGGACAGCGACCCTTGAGCAGTTCTTC
clone_size: -; d_call: TRBD1; j_call: TRBJ2-1; v_call: TRBV2; cdr3_aa: CASRDQTGGIYNEQFF; cdr3_nt: TGTGCCAGCAGGGACCAAACAGGGGGCATCTACAATGAGCAGTTCTTC
clone_size: -; d_call: TRBD2; j_call: TRBJ2-3; v_call: TRBV27; cdr3_aa: CASSFSGLGGTDTQYF; cdr3_nt: TGTGCCAGCAGTTTCTCCGGACTAGGGGGCACAGATACGCAGTATTTT